Following are 7 T cell receptor beta chains from one sample sequenced in a study of CXCR3-negative and CXCR3-positive naive CD8 T cells. In preparing the TRB cDNA libraries, 5' RACE with UMI labels was used. TCRdb reworked the 5' RACE reads into one entry per CDR3 protein, no DNA. The sample table includes around 40,000 distinct CDR3 sequences. The sequenced sample was memory CD8+ T cells from blood. Source of these receptors: a human donor in good health. Some clones in this sample may be carry-over from other donors' samples.

The chain recombines TRBV12-3 or TRBV12-4 with TRBJ1-1. This CDR3 contains 14 residues. This chain's CDR3 is CATRLSLADTEAFF.

The rearrangement uses TRBV12-3 or TRBV12-4 and TRBJ1-2. CDR3 size: 18 residues. The CDR3 reads CASSLNSISAHRVWGYTF.

This chain joins TRBV6-2 or TRBV6-3 and TRBJ2-2; TCRdb's assignment of TRBD1 cannot be checked, as there is no DNA. There are 14 residues in the CDR3. Germline-derived CDR1 and CDR2 are MNHEY and SVGEGT. CDR3 sequence: CASSYRGPPGELFF.

J is TRBJ2-5 and V is TRBV10-3; TCRdb gives TRBD1 as the D gene, but with no DNA this cannot be confirmed. The CDR3 consists of 13 residues. Germline lookup yields CDR1 ENHRY and CDR2 SYGVKD. CDR3 region: CAIKTDSQETQYF.

The chain employs TRBV29-1 and TRBJ1-1; as DNA is missing, the TRBD1 call by TCRdb cannot be tested. The CDR3 spans 13 residues. Germline V gene sequence: CDR1 SQVTM, CDR2 ANQGSEA. CDR3 loop: CSVDYRGNTEAFF.

The chain joins TRBV4-2 to TRBJ2-1; TCRdb's assignment of TRBD2 cannot be checked, as there is no DNA. Per germline, CDR1 LGHNA and CDR2 YNFKEQ. The CDR3 has 16 amino acids. CDR3: CASSQEGSGNYNEQFF.

The rearrangement joins TRBV4-3 to TRBJ2-6; TCRdb proposes TRBD1, but this gene call is untestable without DNA. In germline, CDR1 is LGHNA, CDR2 YSLEER. There are 18 residues in the CDR3. CDR3: CASSHVGQGISGANVLTF.